These 30 T cell receptor beta chains share one sample of origin, sequenced in a study of CXCR3-negative and CXCR3-positive naive CD8 T cells. General study findings and limits: CXCR3-positive naive cells carried more hydrophobic TRB CDR3s than CXCR3-negative ones.

The libraries of TRB cDNA were constructed through 5' RACE using UMI labels. Each CDR3 protein gets one entry in TCRdb, which reprocessed the 5' RACE reads and gives no DNA. This specimen shows some 130,000 distinct CDR3 sequences; the ten leading clones hold 0.4% to 0.5%. No antigen has been assigned to these receptors. Sequences were obtained from naive CXCR3+ CD8+ T cells from blood. Subset described: CD45RO-CCR7+CD27+CD95- naive CD8+ T cells expressing CXCR3 (TNR3+). The receptors come from a human donor in good health. Some clones in this sample may be carry-over from other donors' samples.

This chain's CDR3 is CSARTGGVTEAFF. The chain has TRBV20-1 and TRBJ1-1; TCRdb proposes TRBD1, but this gene call is untestable without DNA. CDR3 length: 13 amino acids. Looked up from germline, CDR1 is DFQATT and CDR2 is SNEGSKA (reference sequence).

The chain employs TRBV15 and TRBJ2-7; TCRdb lists TRBD1, though no DNA is available to test this call. CDR1 is LNHNV and CDR2 is YYDKDF in the germline V gene (reference sequence). There are 16 residues in the CDR3. The CDR3 loop is CATSRDRDRGAYEQYF.

This chain links TRBV29-1 with TRBJ1-1. Germline V gene sequence: CDR1 SQVTM, CDR2 ANQGSEA. The length of the CDR3 is 11 residues. CDR3 loop: CSAILWPEAFF.

The V call is TRBV4-1, the J call TRBJ2-1. Looked up from germline, CDR1 is MGHRA and CDR2 is YSYEKL. CDR3 length equals 12 residues. This chain's CDR3 is CASTNSYNEQFF.

The J gene is TRBJ2-5, the V gene TRBV4-1. CDR3 size: 14 residues. Germline V gene sequence: CDR1 MGHRA, CDR2 YSYEKL. This CDR3 reads CASSQDSGFETQYF.

The V call is TRBV7-2, the J call TRBJ2-3; TCRdb reports TRBD1, a call that lacks DNA to check it against. Germline loops: CDR1 SGHTA, CDR2 FQGNSA. The CDR3 loop spans 12 amino acids. CDR3 sequence: CASSPPPDTQYF.

The V and J genes are TRBV7-6 and TRBJ2-1; TCRdb's assignment of TRBD1 cannot be checked, as there is no DNA. CDR3 size: 16 residues. Germline V gene lookup returns CDR1 SGHVS and CDR2 FNYEAQ. The CDR3 here is CASSTGQGGVYNEQFF. The full variable domain, rest sourced from reference TRBV7-6 and TRBJ2-1, is GAGVSQSPRYKVTKRGQDVALRCDPISGHVSLYWYRQALGQGPEFLTYFNYEAQQDKSGLPNDRFSAERPEGSISTLTIQRTEQRDSAMYRCASSTGQGGVYNEQFFGPGTRLTVL.

The chain has TRBV5-6 and TRBJ1-1; TCRdb designates TRBD1, a call that cannot be tested without DNA. Germline-derived CDR1 and CDR2 are SGHDT and YYEEEE. The CDR3 covers 17 residues. Here the CDR3 reads CASSYRDRREGNTEAFF.

This chain joins TRBV10-3 and TRBJ2-1; TCRdb's D gene call, TRBD2, goes unchecked for lack of DNA. CDR1 and CDR2 from the germline V gene are ENHRY and SYGVKD. The CDR3 runs to 13 residues. CDR3 residues: CTIATTSPNEQFF.

This chain connects TRBV7-9 to TRBJ2-1; the D gene TCRdb calls, TRBD2, cannot be checked with no DNA. Germline CDR1 is SEHNR and CDR2 is FQNEAQ (reference sequence). The CDR3 is 17 amino acids. CDR3: CASSSLMAGGISDEQFF.

The chain has TRBV5-1 and TRBJ2-7. The CDR3 spans 14 residues. Germline V gene sequence: CDR1 SGHRS, CDR2 YFSETQ. Here the CDR3 reads CASSFAGGAYEQYF.

The V call is TRBV29-1, the J call TRBJ1-1; TCRdb indicates TRBD1, and absent DNA this call remains unverified. The CDR3 covers 13 residues. CDR1 SQVTM and CDR2 ANQGSEA come from the germline V gene. CDR3 in amino acids: CSVDVGANTEAFF.

V gene TRBV10-3 combines with J gene TRBJ2-7; the D call from TCRdb, TRBD2, cannot be confirmed without DNA. The CDR3 spans 17 residues. Germline CDR1 and CDR2: ENHRY and SYGVKD. CDR3 amino acids: CAISESPFSGSNYEQYF.

The chain carries TRBV27 and TRBJ2-7. Germline V gives CDR1 MNHEY, CDR2 SMNVEV (reference sequence). This CDR3 has 13 amino acids. CDR3 protein: CASSLRWSYEQYF.

The chain links TRBV4-3 to TRBJ2-3; TCRdb designates TRBD2, a call that cannot be tested without DNA. The CDR3 extends over 19 amino acids. Germline CDR1 reads LGHNA; CDR2 reads YSLEER. CDR3 residues: CASSQDKVLSSGYTDTQYF.

The chain links TRBV6-6 to TRBJ2-1. In germline, CDR1 is MNHNY, CDR2 SVGAGI (reference sequence). The CDR3 is made up of 11 amino acids. The CDR3 spells CASSVYNEQFF.

The chain uses TRBV27 and TRBJ2-5; TCRdb selects TRBD2, and the lack of DNA leaves this call unchecked. Germline lookup yields CDR1 MNHEY and CDR2 SMNVEV (reference sequence). The CDR3 extends over 15 amino acids. This CDR3 reads CASSLYLGGWETQYF.

The chain recombines TRBV5-1 with TRBJ2-7; TCRdb's D call of TRBD1 is untestable without DNA. Germline V gene data show CDR1 as SGHRS and CDR2 as YFSETQ. The CDR3 runs to 15 residues. The CDR3 protein is CASSLGTGGRHEQYF.

The chain recombines TRBV12-3 or TRBV12-4 with TRBJ1-2; TCRdb outputs TRBD1, but without DNA this stays unchecked. The CDR3 consists of 15 residues. CDR3 sequence reads: CASSPSGGGNYGYTF.

This rearrangement joins TRBV13 to TRBJ2-2; TCRdb indicates TRBD1, and absent DNA this call remains unverified. Germline V lookup: CDR1 PRHDT, CDR2 FYEKMQ (reference sequence). The CDR3 has 15 residues. CDR3: CASSFVGQYTGELFF.

The gene calls are TRBV15 and TRBJ1-1; TCRdb's D gene call, TRBD1, goes unchecked for lack of DNA. Germline assignment: CDR1 LNHNV and CDR2 YYDKDF (reference sequence). The CDR3 is 17 amino acids. The CDR3 sequence is CATQASGTGPGDTEAFF.

The chain has TRBV7-2 and TRBJ2-1; the D call from TCRdb, TRBD2, cannot be confirmed without DNA. Per the germline V gene, CDR1 is SGHTA and CDR2 is FQGNSA. The CDR3 sequence is 20 residues long. The CDR3 protein is CASSHRGVYETSGIGNEQFF.

This rearrangement joins TRBV28 to TRBJ2-7; TCRdb's D call, TRBD1, is unchecked because there is no DNA. Looked up from germline, CDR1 is MDHEN and CDR2 is SYDVKM. The CDR3 runs to 16 residues. This CDR3 reads CASSSPGQGLVYEQYF.

The chain uses TRBV11-2 and TRBJ2-5; TCRdb indicates TRBD1, and absent DNA this call remains unverified. CDR3 size: 17 residues. Germline V gene data show CDR1 as SGHAT and CDR2 as FQNNGV. The CDR3: CASSPMDGGTEQETQYF. The whole variable domain, remainder taken from reference TRBV11-2 and TRBJ2-5, is EAGVAQSPRYKIIEKRQSVAFWCNPISGHATLYWYQQILGQGPKLLIQFQNNGVVDDSQLPKDRFSAERLKGVDSTLKIQPAKLEDSAVYLCASSPMDGGTEQETQYFGPGTRLLVL.

V gene TRBV29-1 combines with J gene TRBJ1-1. The CDR3 is 12 amino acids. Germline values: CDR1 SQVTM, CDR2 ANQGSEA. The CDR3 sequence: CSVWTGNTEAFF.

V and J are TRBV5-4 and TRBJ2-5; no DNA is available, so the TRBD2 call from TCRdb remains unchecked. Germline V lookup: CDR1 SGHNT, CDR2 YYREEE (reference sequence). There are 16 residues in the CDR3. The CDR3 protein is CASSLGLLAGGETQYF.

The CDR3 loop is CSAVYPSGHPYEQYF. The chain is built from TRBV20-1 and TRBJ2-7; as DNA is missing, the TRBD2 call by TCRdb cannot be tested. The germline V gene has CDR1 DFQATT and CDR2 SNEGSKA (reference sequence). CDR3 size: 15 residues.

The chain combines TRBV7-8 with TRBJ1-2; TCRdb calls TRBD1, which cannot be checked without DNA. This CDR3 spans 17 amino acids. CDR1 and CDR2 from the germline V gene are SGHVS and FQNEAQ. CDR3 amino acids: CASSPSTGTGGAYGYTF.

V usage is TRBV2 and J usage is TRBJ1-3. This CDR3 has 12 amino acids. Germline V gene lookup returns CDR1 SNHLY and CDR2 FYNNEI. The CDR3 loop reads CASSDPGNTIYF.

This chain uses TRBV5-6 with TRBJ1-2; the D call from TCRdb, TRBD1, cannot be confirmed without DNA. The CDR3 is made up of 15 amino acids. CDR1 and CDR2 (germline): SGHDT, YYEEEE. This CDR3 is CASSFSMGTPYGYTF.